Below, 21 T cell receptor beta chains from the same sample are listed, as sequenced in a study of blood T cell repertoires in COVID-19 (dated by TCRdb to between 2020 and 2021). Library method: the immunoSEQ multiplex PCR assay. Imported from immuneACCESS, the table was reduced by TCRdb to in-frame sequences with V and J called. These copies leave out some clones; in studies compared against another copy, an unresolved V gene accounts for under half, and the cause of the remainder is not known. The sample has 100,000 to 120,000 clones on record, about 90% of them singletons. In total, the top ten clones hold 2.4% of the sample. What was sequenced was peripheral blood. The receptors shown here come from a human donor in a cohort sampled during active COVID-19.

The rearrangement joins TRBV7-2 to TRBJ2-5; D is undetermined. There are 12 residues in the CDR3. V was clipped by 3 bases and J by 4 bases, with 6 bases between them. Germline values: CDR1 SGHTA, CDR2 FQGNSA. The DNA of the CDR3 is TGTGCCAGCAGCTTTCTAATAGAGACCCAGTACTTC. This gives the protein CASSFLIETQYF.

V gene TRBV9 combines with J gene TRBJ2-1; the D is unclear. Germline V gene lookup returns CDR1 SGDLS and CDR2 YYNGEE. The germline V and J ends were trimmed by 0 bases and 2 bases, with 12 bases remaining between them. The CDR3 has 16 residues. In nucleotides, the CDR3 is TGTGCCAGCAGCGTAGCTCCGGAGAGCCCCTACAATGAGCAGTTCTTC. This gives the protein CASSVAPESPYNEQFF.

The gene calls are TRBV18 and TRBJ1-1; 7 bases fit TRBD1. Looked up from germline, CDR1 is KGHSH and CDR2 is LQKENI. V was pared by 4 bases and J by 1 base, with 3 bases of the junction left unmatched. The CDR3 is 14 residues long. The CDR3 loop reads CASSLQGKNTEAFF. CDR3 in DNA: TGTGCCAGCTCACTACAGGGGAAGAACACTGAAGCTTTCTTT.

The chain links TRBV10-3 to TRBJ1-1, with D uncertain. V was pared by 3 bases and J by 1 base, with 9 bases between. The germline V gene has CDR1 ENHRY and CDR2 SYGVKD. The CDR3 has 14 amino acids. The CDR3 nucleotides read TGTGCCATCAGTGATTTACAGAGGAACACTGAAGCTTTCTTT. The encoded protein is CAISDLQRNTEAFF.

The table lists this clone with a count of one. J is TRBJ2-1 and V is TRBV5-1, with a tentative D call TRBD1 (5 bases). Trimming took off 4 bases at V and 2 bases at J, with 10 bases between the two ends. CDR1 and CDR2 (germline): SGHRS, YFSETQ. The CDR3 is 14 residues long. This CDR3 is CASSQGTTYNEQFF. CDR3 DNA sequence: TGCGCCAGCAGCCAGGGAACTACCTACAATGAGCAGTTCTTC.

The rearrangement links TRBV5-1 to TRBJ1-5; D possibly corresponds to TRBD1 (6 bases). Germline CDR1 reads SGHRS; CDR2 reads YFSETQ. The ends were cut back, 1 base at V and 0 bases at J, with 14 bases in the middle. CDR3 length equals 17 residues. The DNA for the CDR3 is TGCGCCAGCAGCTTGTCTCAGGGGAGATATAGCAATCAGCCCCAGCATTTT. Residues: CASSLSQGRYSNQPQHF.

The CDR3 protein is CASSQDSGKGTDTQYF. In DNA form, the CDR3 reads TGCGCCAGCAGCCAAGATTCGGGGAAAGGGACAGATACGCAGTATTTT. The J gene is TRBJ2-3, the V gene TRBV4-1; tentative D call: TRBD2 (5 bases). This CDR3 contains 16 residues. Germline-derived CDR1 and CDR2 are MGHRA and YSYEKL. V shed 0 bases and J shed 3 bases, with 13 bases lying between them.

The genes are TRBV28 and TRBJ1-1; 9 bases match TRBD1. There are 17 residues in the CDR3. Germline V gene data show CDR1 as MDHEN and CDR2 as SYDVKM. V lost 6 bases to trimming and J lost 5 bases; unmatched junction nucleotides: 16. CDR3 in amino acids: CASSPLPGQGERTEAFF. CDR3 sequence (DNA): TGTGCCAGCAGCCCGCTCCCGGGACAGGGAGAGAGAACTGAAGCTTTCTTT.

The V gene is TRBV18, the J gene TRBJ1-2; 9 bases are shared with TRBD1. The V and J ends lost 5 bases and 1 base, in that order; junction bases with no gene match: 5. The CDR3 spans 15 residues. Germline loops: CDR1 KGHSH, CDR2 LQKENI. The CDR3 sequence: CASSRQGDLNYGYTF. The CDR3, as DNA: TGTGCCAGCTCAAGACAGGGGGACCTTAACTATGGCTACACCTTC.

This clone has only one observation. The V call is TRBV27, the J call TRBJ2-1, with 9 bases matching TRBD1. Per the germline V gene, CDR1 is MNHEY and CDR2 is SMNVEV (reference sequence). With 6 bases clipped from V and 5 bases from J, the junction kept 14 bases outside the gene matches. The CDR3 extends over 17 amino acids. The CDR3 DNA sequence: TGTGCCAGCAGCCGAAATGTACAGGGGGCCGGGAACAATGAGCAGTTCTTC. The encoded protein is CASSRNVQGAGNNEQFF.

The chain carries TRBV6-6 and TRBJ2-7; 14 bases agree with TRBD2. With 3 bases clipped from V and 4 bases from J, the junction kept 5 bases outside the gene matches. This CDR3 is built from 16 residues. CDR1 and CDR2 (germline): MNHNY, SVGAGI (reference sequence). This CDR3 reads CASSYLGTSGSYEQYF. CDR3 nucleotides: TGTGCCAGCAGTTATCTTGGGACTAGCGGGAGTTACGAGCAGTACTTC.

The chain has TRBV6-1 and TRBJ2-4; TRBD1 might be the D (6 bases). Between the trimmed V and J ends, which lost 1 base and 0 bases, there was a span of 13 bases. The germline CDR1 and CDR2 sequences are MNHNS and SASEGT. This CDR3 region has 17 residues. CDR3 sequence (DNA): TGTGCCAGCAGTGAAGACCAGGGGAGACTAGCCAAAAACATTCAGTACTTC. The encoded protein is CASSEDQGRLAKNIQYF.

V gene TRBV19 combines with J gene TRBJ1-1, with D hard to call. The CDR3 loop spans 13 amino acids. Germline values: CDR1 LNHDA, CDR2 SQIVND (reference sequence). V lost 4 bases, J lost 4 bases, and 10 bases lay in between. The CDR3: CASSTDWRTEAFF. CDR3 bases: TGTGCCAGTAGTACGGACTGGCGCACTGAAGCTTTCTTT.

The genes are TRBV5-1 and TRBJ1-4; D unclear. The CDR3 consists of 13 residues. The germline V and J ends were trimmed by 2 bases and 4 bases, with 6 bases remaining between them. CDR1 is SGHRS and CDR2 is YFSETQ in the germline V gene. CDR3 residues: CASSLGLNEKLFF. The CDR3 DNA reads as TGCGCCAGCAGCTTAGGACTTAATGAAAAACTGTTTTTT.

The V call is TRBV27, the J call TRBJ2-6; 10 bases fit TRBD2. The CDR3 has 15 residues. After removal of 7 bases from V and 2 bases from J, the junction contained 2 bases not matched to a gene. Germline CDR1 reads MNHEY; CDR2 reads SMNVEV (reference sequence). The CDR3 region is CASTSGGAGANVLTF. The CDR3 region has the DNA TGTGCCAGCACCAGCGGGGGGGCTGGGGCCAACGTCCTGACTTTC.

This clone was observed a handful of times. The J gene is TRBJ2-7, the V gene TRBV7-8; D remains ambiguous. V dropped 1 base and J dropped 2 bases, with 9 bases sitting between them. There are 14 residues in the CDR3. CDR1 SGHVS and CDR2 FQNEAQ come from the germline V gene. CDR3 nucleotides: TGTGCCAGCAGCTTAGAGGCAGGAACCTACGAGCAGTACTTC. This sequence encodes CASSLEAGTYEQYF. Full variable domain (remainder filled in from reference TRBV7-8 and TRBJ2-7): GAGVSQSPRYKVAKRGQDVALRCDPISGHVSLFWYQQALGQGPEFLTYFQNEAQLDKSGLPSDRFFAERPEGSVSTLKIQRTQQEDSAVYLCASSLEAGTYEQYFGPGTRLTVT.

This clone was seen a few times. This rearrangement joins TRBV2 to TRBJ2-7; 10 bases align to TRBD1. The CDR3 spans 14 residues. Germline trimming cut 7 bases from V and 0 bases from J; bases unmatched to any gene: 3. CDR1 SNHLY and CDR2 FYNNEI come from the germline V gene. CDR3 DNA: TGTGCCAGCACAAGGACAGGGGGCTCCTACGAGCAGTACTTC. Protein product: CASTRTGGSYEQYF.

The rearrangement links TRBV27 to TRBJ2-4; D is perhaps TRBD1 (6 bases). Per the germline V gene, CDR1 is MNHEY and CDR2 is SMNVEV (reference sequence). V was clipped by 6 bases and J by 1 base, with 16 bases between them. This CDR3 spans 16 amino acids. In DNA, the CDR3 is TGTGCCAGCAGGTCCTCTGGGGGCAAGGCCAAAAACATTCAGTACTTC. Protein sequence: CASRSSGGKAKNIQYF.

V and J are TRBV7-8 and TRBJ1-3; 7 nucleotides align to TRBD1. From germline, CDR1 is SGHVS and CDR2 FQNEAQ. This CDR3 region has 16 residues. Germline trimming cut 5 bases from V and 0 bases from J; bases unmatched to any gene: 7. The CDR3 protein is CASSRTGAFSGNTIYF. CDR3 coding DNA: TGTGCCAGCAGCCGCACAGGGGCTTTCTCTGGAAACACCATATATTTT.

The rearrangement links TRBV3-1 (or the pseudogene TRBV3-2) to TRBJ2-7, with D possibly TRBD2 on 6 matching bases. The CDR3 length is 15 residues. Trimming removed 1 base from V and 4 bases from J, with 14 bases in between. CDR1 is LGHDT and CDR2 is YNNKEL in the germline V gene (reference sequence). The CDR3 here is CASSQGPGVEYEQYF. Here the CDR3 DNA reads TGTGCCAGCAGCCAAGGGCCGGGGGTCGAGTACGAGCAGTACTTC.

A single count supports this clone. The chain couples TRBV28 to TRBJ1-5, with D perhaps matching TRBD1 (5 bases). The germline gives CDR1 MDHEN, CDR2 SYDVKM. Trimming removed 6 bases at V and 5 bases at J, with 14 bases between. The CDR3 has 14 amino acids. The CDR3 sequence: CASSKGGVYQPQHF. The CDR3 region has the DNA TGTGCCAGCAGCAAGGGAGGGGTCTATCAGCCCCAGCATTTT. The full variable domain, in which reference TRBV28 and TRBJ1-5 provide the parts outside the CDR3, is DVKVTQSSRYLVKRTGEKVFLECVQDMDHENMFWYRQDPGLGLRLIYFSYDVKMKEKGDIPEGYSVSREKKERFSLILESASTNQTSMYLCASSKGGVYQPQHFGDGTRLSIL.